The source of this T cell receptor beta chain is a study of blood T cells in healthy people across ages. Study at large: With template switching, about one barcoded beta molecule was captured per two T cells. General study findings and limits: It was not possible, with unsorted PBMCs, to conclusively compare naive and antigen-experienced cells. Whereas aged donors had fewer naive CD4+ cells, long-lived donors had more of them and higher diversity.

This CDR3 has 14 amino acids. Trimming stripped 3 bases from V and 11 bases from J, with 18 bases between. Germline CDR1 reads SGDLS; CDR2 reads YYNGEE. Of note for this clonotype: Its antigen is unidentified.

Primed by a sample-barcoded 5' primer and a J-beta primer mix, a second PCR proceeded for about 7 to 12 cycles. TCRdb fed the 5' RACE reads into MiXCR, producing one record per CDR3 protein. The repertoire consists of over a million distinct CDR3 sequences, with 40% to 50% occurring once and the leading ten covering approximately 19%. The sequenced sample was blood. This sequence was found in a woman aged 55-75 years in good health. The rearrangement links TRBV9 to TRBJ1-5; D gene uncertain. CDR3 amino acids: CASSETADRDAQHF. Here the CDR3 DNA reads TGTGCCAGCAGCGAGACCGCGGACCGTGACGCCCAGCATTTT.